This entry features one TCR beta chain sequence. Antigen specificity is unknown. This entry is derived from a study of T cell responses to AZD1222 COVID-19 vaccine. Findings of the study overall: Nearly half of the spike-specific TCRs reportedly recognize variant regions that carry no mutations. Recipients of AZD1222 seropositive at baseline numbered only 5 or 6.

The table came from immunoSEQ multiplex PCR; TCRdb's copy has only in-frame clones and leaves some out. The profile covers 130,000 to 150,000 clones, with around 87% appearing a single time and approximately 1.5% taken by the ten largest. CDR1 is SGHNT, CDR2 YYREEE, per germline (reference sequence). The CDR3 has 15 residues. Trimming cost V 2 bases and J 4 bases; bases outside gene matches: 8. The specimen comprised peripheral blood, sampled on day 0 of AZD1222 vaccination. The chain uses TRBV5-4 and TRBJ2-7, with 8 bases fitting TRBD1. This TCR derives from an adult in good health. CDR3 residues: CASSFSGQGPYEQYF. The CDR3 DNA reads as TGTGCCAGCAGCTTTTCTGGACAGGGACCGTACGAGCAGTACTTC. Complete variable domain (other parts from reference TRBV5-4 and TRBJ2-7): ETGVTQSPTHLIKTRGQQVTLRCSSQSGHNTVSWYQQALGQGPQFIFQYYREEENGRGNFPPRFSGLQFPNYSSELNVNALELDDSALYLCASSFSGQGPYEQYFGPGTRLTVT.